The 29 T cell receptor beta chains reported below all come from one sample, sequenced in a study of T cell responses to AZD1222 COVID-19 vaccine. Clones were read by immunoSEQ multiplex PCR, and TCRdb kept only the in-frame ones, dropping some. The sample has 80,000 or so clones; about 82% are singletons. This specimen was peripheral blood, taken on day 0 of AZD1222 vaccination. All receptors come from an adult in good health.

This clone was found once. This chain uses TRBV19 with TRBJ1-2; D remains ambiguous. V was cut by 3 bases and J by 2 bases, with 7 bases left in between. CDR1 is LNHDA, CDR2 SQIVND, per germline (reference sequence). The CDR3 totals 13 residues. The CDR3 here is CASSILENYGYTF. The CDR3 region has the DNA TGTGCCAGTAGTATTCTAGAAAACTATGGCTACACCTTC.

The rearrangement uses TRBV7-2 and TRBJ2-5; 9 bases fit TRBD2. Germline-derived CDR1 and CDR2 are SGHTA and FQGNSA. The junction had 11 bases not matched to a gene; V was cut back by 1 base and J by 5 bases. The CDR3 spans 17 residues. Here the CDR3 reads CASSLDYGGGAWETQYF. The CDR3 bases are TGTGCCAGCAGCTTAGATTATGGCGGGGGGGCCTGGGAGACCCAGTACTTC.

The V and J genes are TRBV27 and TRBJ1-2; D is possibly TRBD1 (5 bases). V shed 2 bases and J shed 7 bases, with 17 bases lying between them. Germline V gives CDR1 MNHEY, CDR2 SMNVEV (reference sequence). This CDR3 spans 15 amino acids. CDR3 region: CASSLGAGGIAGYTF. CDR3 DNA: TGTGCCAGCAGTTTAGGGGCCGGGGGGATCGCTGGCTACACCTTC.

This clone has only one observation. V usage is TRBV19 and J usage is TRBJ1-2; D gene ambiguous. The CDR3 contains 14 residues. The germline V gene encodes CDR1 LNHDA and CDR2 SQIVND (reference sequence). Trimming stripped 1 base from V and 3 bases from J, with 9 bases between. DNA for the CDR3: TGTGCCAGTAGTATAGGTGACGGGTACTATGGCTACACCTTC. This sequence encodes CASSIGDGYYGYTF.

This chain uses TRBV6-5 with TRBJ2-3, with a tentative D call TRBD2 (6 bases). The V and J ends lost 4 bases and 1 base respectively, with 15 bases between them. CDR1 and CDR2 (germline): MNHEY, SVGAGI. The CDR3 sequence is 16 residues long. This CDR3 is CASSLGLTRRTDTQYF. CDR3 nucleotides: TGTGCCAGCAGTTTGGGACTGACTAGACGCACAGATACGCAGTATTTT.

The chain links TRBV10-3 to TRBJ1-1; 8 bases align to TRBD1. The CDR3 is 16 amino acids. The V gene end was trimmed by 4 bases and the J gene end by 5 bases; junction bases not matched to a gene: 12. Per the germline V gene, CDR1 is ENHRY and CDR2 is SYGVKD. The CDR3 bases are TGTGCCATCAGTGCACAGGGGGGTGGGGGATCAACTGAAGCTTTCTTT. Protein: CAISAQGGGGSTEAFF.

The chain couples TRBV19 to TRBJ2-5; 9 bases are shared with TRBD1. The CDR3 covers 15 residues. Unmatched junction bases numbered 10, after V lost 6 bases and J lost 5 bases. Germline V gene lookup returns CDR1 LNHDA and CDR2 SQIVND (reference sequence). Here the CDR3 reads CASSKNPGTGETQYF. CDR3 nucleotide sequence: TGTGCCAGTAGCAAAAATCCGGGGACAGGGGAGACCCAGTACTTC.

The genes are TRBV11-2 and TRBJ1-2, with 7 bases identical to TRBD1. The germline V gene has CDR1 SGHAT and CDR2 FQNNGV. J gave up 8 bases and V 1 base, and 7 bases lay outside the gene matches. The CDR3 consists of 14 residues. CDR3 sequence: CASSLGKGAPGYTF. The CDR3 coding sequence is TGTGCCAGCAGCTTAGGAAAGGGGGCGCCGGGCTACACCTTC. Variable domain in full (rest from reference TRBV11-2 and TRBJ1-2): EAGVAQSPRYKIIEKRQSVAFWCNPISGHATLYWYQQILGQGPKLLIQFQNNGVVDDSQLPKDRFSAERLKGVDSTLKIQPAKLEDSAVYLCASSLGKGAPGYTFGSGTRLTVV.

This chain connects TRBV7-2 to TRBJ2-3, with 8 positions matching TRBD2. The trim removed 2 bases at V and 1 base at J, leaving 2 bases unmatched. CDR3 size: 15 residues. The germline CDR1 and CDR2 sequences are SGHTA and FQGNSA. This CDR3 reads CASSLRGGRTDTQYF. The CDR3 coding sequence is TGTGCCAGCAGCTTACGGGGGGGCCGCACAGATACGCAGTATTTT.

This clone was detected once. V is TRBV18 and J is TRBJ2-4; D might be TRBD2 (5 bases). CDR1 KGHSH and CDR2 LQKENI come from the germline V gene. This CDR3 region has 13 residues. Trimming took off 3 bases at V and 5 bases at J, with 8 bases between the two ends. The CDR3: CASSPGSQNIQYF. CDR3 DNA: TGTGCCAGCTCACCGGGGAGCCAAAACATTCAGTACTTC. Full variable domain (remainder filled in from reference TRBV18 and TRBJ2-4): NAGVMQNPRHLVRRRGQEARLRCSPMKGHSHVYWYRQLPEEGLKFMVYLQKENIIDESGMPKERFSAEFPKEGPSILRIQQVVRGDSAAYFCASSPGSQNIQYFGAGTRLSVL.

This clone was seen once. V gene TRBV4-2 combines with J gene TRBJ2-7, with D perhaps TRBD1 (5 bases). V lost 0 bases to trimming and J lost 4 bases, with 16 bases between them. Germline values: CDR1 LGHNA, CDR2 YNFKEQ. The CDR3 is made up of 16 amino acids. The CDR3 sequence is CASSQDGTGRAYEQYF. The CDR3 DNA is TGTGCCAGCAGCCAAGATGGCACAGGCCGAGCATACGAGCAGTACTTC.

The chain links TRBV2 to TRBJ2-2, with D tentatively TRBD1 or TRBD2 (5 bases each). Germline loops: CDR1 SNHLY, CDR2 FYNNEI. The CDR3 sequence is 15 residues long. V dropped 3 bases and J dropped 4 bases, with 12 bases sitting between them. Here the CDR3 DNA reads TGTGCCAGCAGTGATGATGGGGCGGGCACCGGGGAGCTGTTTTTT. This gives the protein CASSDDGAGTGELFF.

As DNA, the CDR3 is TGTGCCAGCAGCCAAAGGGGGGGGTCGGATTCACCCCTCCACTTT. Translating gives CASSQRGGSDSPLHF. The rearrangement links TRBV9 to TRBJ1-6; D is perhaps TRBD1 (6 bases). V was trimmed by 4 bases and J by 8 bases, leaving 16 bases between them. This CDR3 has 15 residues. CDR1 and CDR2 from the germline V gene are SGDLS and YYNGEE.

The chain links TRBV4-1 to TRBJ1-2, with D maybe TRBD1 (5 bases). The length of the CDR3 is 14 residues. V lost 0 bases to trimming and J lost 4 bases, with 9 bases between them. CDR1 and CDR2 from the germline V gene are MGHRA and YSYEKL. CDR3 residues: CASSQEMGPYGYTF. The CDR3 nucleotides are TGCGCCAGCAGCCAAGAAATGGGACCCTATGGCTACACCTTC.

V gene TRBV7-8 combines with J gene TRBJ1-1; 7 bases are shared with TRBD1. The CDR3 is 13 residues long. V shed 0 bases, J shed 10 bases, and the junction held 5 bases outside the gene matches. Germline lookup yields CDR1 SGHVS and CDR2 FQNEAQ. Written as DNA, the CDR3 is TGTGCCAGCAGCTTAGCCCGACAGGGCTCAGCTTTCTTT. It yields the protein CASSLARQGSAFF. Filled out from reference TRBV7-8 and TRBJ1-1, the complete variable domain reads GAGVSQSPRYKVAKRGQDVALRCDPISGHVSLFWYQQALGQGPEFLTYFQNEAQLDKSGLPSDRFFAERPEGSVSTLKIQRTQQEDSAVYLCASSLARQGSAFFGQGTRLTVV.

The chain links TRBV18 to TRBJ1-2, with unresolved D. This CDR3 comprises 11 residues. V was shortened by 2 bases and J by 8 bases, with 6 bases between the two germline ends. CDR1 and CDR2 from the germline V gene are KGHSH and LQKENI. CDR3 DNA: TGTGCCAGCTCACCAGGGGAGGGCTACACCTTC. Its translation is CASSPGEGYTF.

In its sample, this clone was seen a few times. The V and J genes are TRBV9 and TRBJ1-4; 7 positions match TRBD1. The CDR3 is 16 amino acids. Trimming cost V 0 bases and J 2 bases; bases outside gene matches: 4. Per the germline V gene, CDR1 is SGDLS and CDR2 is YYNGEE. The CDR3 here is CASSVGRQGTNEKLFF. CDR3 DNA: TGTGCCAGCAGCGTAGGGCGACAGGGCACTAATGAAAAACTGTTTTTT.

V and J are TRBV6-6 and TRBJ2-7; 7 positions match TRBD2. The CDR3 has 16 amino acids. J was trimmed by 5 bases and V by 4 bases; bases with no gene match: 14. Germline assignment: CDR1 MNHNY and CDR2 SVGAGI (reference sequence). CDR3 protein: CASSWGTGGSSDEQYF. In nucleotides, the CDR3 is TGTGCCAGCAGTTGGGGTACGGGGGGTAGTTCAGACGAGCAGTACTTC.

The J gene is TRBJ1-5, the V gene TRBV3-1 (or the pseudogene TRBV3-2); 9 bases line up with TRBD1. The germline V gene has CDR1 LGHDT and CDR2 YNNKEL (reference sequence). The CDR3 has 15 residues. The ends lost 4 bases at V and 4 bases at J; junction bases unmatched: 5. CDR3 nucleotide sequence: TGTGCCAGCAGCCCTGACAGGGGGTGGAATCAGCCCCAGCATTTT. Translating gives CASSPDRGWNQPQHF.

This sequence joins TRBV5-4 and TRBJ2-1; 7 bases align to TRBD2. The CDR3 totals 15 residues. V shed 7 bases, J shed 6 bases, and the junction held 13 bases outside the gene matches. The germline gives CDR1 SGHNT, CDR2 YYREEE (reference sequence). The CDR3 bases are TGTGCCAGCCTCGAAGCGGGGCGCCCAACCAATGAGCAGTTCTTC. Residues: CASLEAGRPTNEQFF.

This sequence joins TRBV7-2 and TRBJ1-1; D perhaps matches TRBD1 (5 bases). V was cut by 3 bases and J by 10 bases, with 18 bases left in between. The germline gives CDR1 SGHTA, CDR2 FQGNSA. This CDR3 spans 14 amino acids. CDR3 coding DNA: TGTGCCAGCAGCTTCCCACATGGGACCGTGGGAGCTTTCTTT. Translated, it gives CASSFPHGTVGAFF. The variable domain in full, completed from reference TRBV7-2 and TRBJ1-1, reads GAGVSQSPSNKVTEKGKDVELRCDPISGHTALYWYRQSLGQGLEFLIYFQGNSAPDKSGLPSDRFSAERTGGSVSTLTIQRTQQEDSAVYLCASSFPHGTVGAFFGQGTRLTVV.

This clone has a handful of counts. DNA of the CDR3: TGTGCCAGCAGTTATACCTCTAGCGGGAGGAGCTACGAGCAGTACTTC. This encodes CASSYTSSGRSYEQYF. The rearrangement links TRBV2 to TRBJ2-7; 11 nucleotides align to TRBD2. J lost 3 bases, V lost 5 bases, and 9 bases had no gene match. Germline CDR1 SNHLY, CDR2 FYNNEI. The CDR3 totals 16 residues.

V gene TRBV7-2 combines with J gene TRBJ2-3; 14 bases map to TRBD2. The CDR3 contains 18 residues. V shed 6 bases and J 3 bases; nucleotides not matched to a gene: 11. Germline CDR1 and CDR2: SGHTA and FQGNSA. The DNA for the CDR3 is TGTGCCAGCAGTCGACCGAGGGGACTAGCGGGAGATACAGATACGCAGTATTTT. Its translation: CASSRPRGLAGDTDTQYF.

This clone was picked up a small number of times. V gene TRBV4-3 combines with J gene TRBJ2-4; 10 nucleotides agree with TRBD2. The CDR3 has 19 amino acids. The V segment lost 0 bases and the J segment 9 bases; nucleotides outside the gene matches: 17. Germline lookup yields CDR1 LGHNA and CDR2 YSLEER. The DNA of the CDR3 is TGCGCCAGCAGCCAAGAGGGGGTGCTAGCGGGAGTCGAACGGGCCATTCAGTACTTC. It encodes CASSQEGVLAGVERAIQYF.

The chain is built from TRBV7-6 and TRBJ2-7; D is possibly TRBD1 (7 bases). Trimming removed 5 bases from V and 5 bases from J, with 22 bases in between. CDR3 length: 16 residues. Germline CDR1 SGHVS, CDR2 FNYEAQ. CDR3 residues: CASSRRGDSSPDEQYF. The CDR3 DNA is TGTGCCAGCAGCCGAAGGGGGGACAGTTCCCCTGACGAGCAGTACTTC.

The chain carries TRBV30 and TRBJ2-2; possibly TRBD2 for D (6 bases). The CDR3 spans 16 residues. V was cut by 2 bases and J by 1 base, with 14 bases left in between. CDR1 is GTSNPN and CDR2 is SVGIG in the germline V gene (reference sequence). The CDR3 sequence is CAWSPLTRGNTGELFF. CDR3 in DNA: TGTGCCTGGAGTCCACTGACTAGGGGGAACACCGGGGAGCTGTTTTTT.

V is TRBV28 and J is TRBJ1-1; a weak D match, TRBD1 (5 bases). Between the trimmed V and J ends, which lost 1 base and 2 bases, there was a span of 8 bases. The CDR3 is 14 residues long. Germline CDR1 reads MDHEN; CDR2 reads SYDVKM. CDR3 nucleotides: TGTGCCAGCAGTTTATCCAGGGCCAACACTGAAGCTTTCTTT. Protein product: CASSLSRANTEAFF.

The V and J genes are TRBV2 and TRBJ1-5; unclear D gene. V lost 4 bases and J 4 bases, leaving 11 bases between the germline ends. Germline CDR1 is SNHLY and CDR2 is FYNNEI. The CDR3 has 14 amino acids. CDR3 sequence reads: CASSVRSGNQPQHF. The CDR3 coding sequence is TGTGCCAGCAGTGTTCGTAGTGGTAATCAGCCCCAGCATTTT. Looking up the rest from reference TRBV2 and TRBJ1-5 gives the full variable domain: EPEVTQTPSHQVTQMGQEVILRCVPISNHLYFYWYRQILGQKVEFLVSFYNNEISEKSEIFDDQFSVERPDGSNFTLKIRSTKLEDSAMYFCASSVRSGNQPQHFGDGTRLSIL.

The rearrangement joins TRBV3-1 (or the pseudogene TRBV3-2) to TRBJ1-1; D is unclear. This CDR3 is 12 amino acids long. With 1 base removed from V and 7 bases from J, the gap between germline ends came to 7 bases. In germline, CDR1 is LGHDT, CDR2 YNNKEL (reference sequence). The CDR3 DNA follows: TGTGCCAGCAGCCAAGGGGATGGTGAAGCTTTCTTT. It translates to CASSQGDGEAFF.